These T cell receptor beta chains were read from a single sample in a study of blood T cell repertoires in COVID-19. Some clones are missing from TCRdb's copy, which holds only in-frame ones; the method was immunoSEQ multiplex PCR. The sample includes some 260,000 clones, 88% of them seen just once. The sample consisted of peripheral blood. These receptors were taken from a young woman with COVID-19, enrolled during active disease. CDR3s leave out the opening cysteine and the closing phenylalanine or tryptophan. Clone size, where shown, is once, few, many, or a class for clones that have expanded.

size,J,V,CDR3
-,TRBJ2-1,TRBV19,ASSIGGAEQF
-,TRBJ2-2,TRBV29-1,SVEAGLNTGELF
-,TRBJ2-3,TRBV5-8,ASSFTPGTSGDADTQY
-,TRBJ2-3,TRBV6-2/TRBV6-3,ASSSAGDRGGTQY
-,TRBJ2-1,TRBV14,ASGDSYNEQF
-,TRBJ1-1,TRBV6-2/TRBV6-3,ASSYSRDRGLDTEAF
-,TRBJ2-5,TRBV7-6,ASSSRLSGTQY
-,TRBJ2-5,TRBV7-2,ASSIDMGQQETQY
once,TRBJ2-5,TRBV5-1,ASSRYQETQY
-,TRBJ2-5,TRBV12-5,ASGLAQPGLAGVVETQY
-,TRBJ2-3,TRBV10-1,ASRSAGGLY
-,TRBJ1-4,TRBV4-3,ASSQDRVPEKLF
-,TRBJ1-3,TRBV10-3,AISVRGQGGNTIY
-,TRBJ1-2,TRBV6-2/TRBV6-3,ASSYDRKRGYGYT
-,TRBJ2-3,TRBV15,ATSRSSGTVTQY
-,TRBJ2-3,TRBV5-1,ASSYRDRRGVDTQY
once,TRBJ2-2,TRBV19,ASSPGLAGNTGELF
-,TRBJ2-5,TRBV10-3,AISGTSGDQETQY
-,TRBJ1-1,TRBV4-1,ASSQSDTTEAF
-,TRBJ1-4,TRBV7-2,ASSLGGGEKLF
-,TRBJ2-5,TRBV24-1,ATSDPVERGYQETQY
-,TRBJ2-1,TRBV5-4,ASSSQGSGNEQF
many,TRBJ2-3,TRBV9,ASSVESLAGADTQY
-,TRBJ1-2,TRBV10-3,AIRNIPGQPNYGYT
-,TRBJ2-6,TRBV7-6,ASSLTGGRVSSGANVLT
-,TRBJ2-1,TRBV11-3,ASSSALAGGYNEQF
-,TRBJ2-2,TRBV9,ASSVAGGQVGELF
-,TRBJ1-6,TRBV4-3,ASSQENGDNSPLH
once,TRBJ2-2,TRBV5-1,ASSLEGFSGELF
-,TRBJ1-5,TRBV6-5,ASRTANQPQH
-,TRBJ2-5,TRBV9,ASSVGLGTGVETQY
once,TRBJ2-7,TRBV25-1,ASSEFGQGFYEQY
-,TRBJ2-1,TRBV19,ASSMPHYASGGPSSYNEQF
-,TRBJ1-2,TRBV7-8,ASSLATSPNGYT
-,TRBJ2-7,TRBV2,ASRKGGHEQY
-,TRBJ1-2,TRBV4-3,ASSQETGSHYGYT
-,TRBJ1-1,TRBV10-3,AISTGTGQSEAF